This paragraph reports one T cell receptor (beta chain). What it binds is not known. The data originate from a study of shared clonotypes between healthy human individuals. The study's findings and limits: Rarefaction analysis demonstrated incomplete sorted-subset sequencing notwithstanding large depth. Few donors restricted represented genetic and exposure-history diversity. Sequencing depth was a factor that was expected to affect clonotype sharing among donors.

CD45RO-negative, CCR7-selected cells formed the naive CD8 fraction, which excluded terminally differentiated effector memory CD45RA+ cells. Each sorted subset replicate got 200 ng genomic DNA, 25,000 to 30,000 genomes. This table comes from immunoSEQ multiplex PCR, and its TCRdb copy is limited to in-frame clones, with some not included. The sample includes some 800,000 clones, nearly 95% of them seen just once. The V and J ends lost 5 bases and 7 bases respectively, with 21 bases between them. Germline loops: CDR1 MDHEN, CDR2 SYDVKM. The CDR3 is made up of 15 amino acids. The source of this sequence is a man aged 25 to 40 in good health. The material sequenced was naive CD8+ T cells sorted from blood. The chain couples TRBV28 to TRBJ2-7, with D possibly being TRBD1 or TRBD2 (5 bases each). The CDR3 coding sequence is TGTGCCAGCAGTATTGGACGGGGCGGCCTACGAGAGCAGTACTTC. Protein sequence: CASSIGRGGLREQYF.